These T cell receptor beta chains were read from a single sample in a study of T cells after yellow fever vaccination. TCRdb analysed the 5' RACE reads with MiXCR anew, one entry per CDR3 protein. In the table there are around 310,000 distinct CDR3 sequences, about 8.7% of which are singletons. The sequenced sample was PBMCs, obtained on the day of the first yellow fever vaccination. The receptors stem from a man aged 18-30 years who received the YFV17D yellow fever vaccine. CDR3s include the opening cysteine and the closing phenylalanine or tryptophan. Fields, in order: V gene, J gene, CDR3 protein.

v_call: TRBV12-3/TRBV12-4; j_call: TRBJ2-1; cdr3_aa: CASSLGSGQFF
v_call: TRBV7-6; j_call: TRBJ2-2; cdr3_aa: CASSAEGIFDPNTGELFF
v_call: TRBV7-2; j_call: TRBJ2-7; cdr3_aa: CASSRTDSYEQYF
v_call: TRBV6-5; j_call: TRBJ1-6; cdr3_aa: CASSYASGQSPLHF
v_call: TRBV7-2; j_call: TRBJ1-3; cdr3_aa: CASSFNRVSGNTIYF
v_call: TRBV29-1; j_call: TRBJ1-5; cdr3_aa: CSARNRGQVRQPQHF
v_call: TRBV11-2; j_call: TRBJ2-1; cdr3_aa: CASSISSGGAYNEQFF
v_call: TRBV9; j_call: TRBJ2-2; cdr3_aa: CASSVVPGAGHTGELFF
v_call: TRBV20-1; j_call: TRBJ1-2; cdr3_aa: CSASPPGGYTF
v_call: TRBV3-1; j_call: TRBJ1-1; cdr3_aa: CASSQGVYTEAFF
v_call: TRBV20-1; j_call: TRBJ1-5; cdr3_aa: CSARLRGGRNQPQHF
v_call: TRBV6-5; j_call: TRBJ2-2; cdr3_aa: CASSSMAARNTGELFF